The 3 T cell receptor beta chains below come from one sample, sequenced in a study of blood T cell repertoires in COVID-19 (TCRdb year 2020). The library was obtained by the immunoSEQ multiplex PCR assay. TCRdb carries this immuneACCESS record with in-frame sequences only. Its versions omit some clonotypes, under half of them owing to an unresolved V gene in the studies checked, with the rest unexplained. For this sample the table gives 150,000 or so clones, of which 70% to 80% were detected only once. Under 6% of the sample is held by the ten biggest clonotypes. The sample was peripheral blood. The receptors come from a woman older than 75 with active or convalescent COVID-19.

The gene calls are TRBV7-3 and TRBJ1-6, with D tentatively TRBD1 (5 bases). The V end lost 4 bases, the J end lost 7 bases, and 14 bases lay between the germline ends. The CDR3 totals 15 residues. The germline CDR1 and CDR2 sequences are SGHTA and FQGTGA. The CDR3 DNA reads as TGTGCCAGCAGCTCCATAGGGAGGGGCAATTCACCCCTCCACTTT. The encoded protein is CASSSIGRGNSPLHF.

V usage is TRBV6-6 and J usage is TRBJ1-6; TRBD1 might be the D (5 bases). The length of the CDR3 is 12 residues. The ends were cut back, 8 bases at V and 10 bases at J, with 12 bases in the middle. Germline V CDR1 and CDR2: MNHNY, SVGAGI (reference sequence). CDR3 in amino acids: CASRDFGSPLHF. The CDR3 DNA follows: TGTGCCAGCCGGGACTTCGGGTCACCCCTCCACTTT.

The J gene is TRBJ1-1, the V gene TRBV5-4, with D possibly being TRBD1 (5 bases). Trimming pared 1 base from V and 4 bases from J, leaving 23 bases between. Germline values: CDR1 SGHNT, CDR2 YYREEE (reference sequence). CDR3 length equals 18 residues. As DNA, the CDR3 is TGTGCCAGCAGCTTGACGTTTGGAGGGGCAGGGATGAGCACTGAAGCTTTCTTT. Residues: CASSLTFGGAGMSTEAFF. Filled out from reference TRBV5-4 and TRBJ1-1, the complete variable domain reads ETGVTQSPTHLIKTRGQQVTLRCSSQSGHNTVSWYQQALGQGPQFIFQYYREEENGRGNFPPRFSGLQFPNYSSELNVNALELDDSALYLCASSLTFGGAGMSTEAFFGQGTRLTVV.